This TCR beta chain was obtained from a study of shared clonotypes between healthy human individuals (dated by TCRdb to about 2020). About the investigation overall: The cohort included a few men and a couple of women between 18 and 49 years of age. Blood TCR repertoires of 5 or 6 healthy adults were deeply sequenced to estimate repertoire size and the extent of clonotype sharing between individuals. Libraries were prepared and TCR repertoires were sequenced by different laboratories using diverse techniques, in order to increase sequencing depth and limit assay-specific biases. Each donor's leukapheresis produced roughly between about 0.9 and 9.5 billion PBMCs.

In regard to this clone: The antigen it binds to is not known. No much larger clone exists at a distance of one base, and base qualities are not known.

From the germline V gene, CDR1 is MGHRA and CDR2 is YSYEKL. The CDR3 runs 13 amino acids, cysteine and phenylalanine included. The CDR3 DNA has 39 bases and is translated from base 1. The germline ends are 5 bases apart after V is trimmed by 1 base and J by 4 bases. The donors were healthy, HIV-negative adults with no recently reported acute infections or vaccinations. Every donor was a Caucasian adult living in Nashville, Tennessee, USA. For unsorted samples, about 90 million PBMCs were counted and genomic DNA was extracted with the QIAamp DNA Blood Mini kit. After blood collection by leukapheresis, PBMCs were isolated using Ficoll-Histopaque density gradient centrifugation and then cryopreserved in the vapor phase of liquid nitrogen. Using the deep immunoSEQ assay, multiplex PCR amplified TCR CDR3 regions from genomic DNA. Extracted genomic DNA from each cell subset was distributed evenly across all wells of several immunoSEQ 96-well plates, and each plate was treated as a replicate. For unsorted PBMC, roughly 300 ng of genomic DNA, equivalent to tens of thousands of T cell genomes, went into each replicate PCR. Ten immunoSEQ deep assay plates were used to sequence unsorted PBMC genomic DNA. The purified libraries were quantified using a Qubit 3.0 fluorometer, sized with a Bioanalyzer 2100, and then quantified again using the KAPA Library Quantification kit. A separate single-read 150-cycle Illumina NextSeq 550 flow cell was used to sequence each immunoSEQ 96-well plate. On the authors' methods: Because the immunoSEQ output included only junctional sequences and no quality scores, the filtering could not be the same as the filtering used for full-length reads. Sequences were annotated with PyIR, a Python wrapper for IgBLAST v1.9, and V/J genes and CDR3 were assigned using IMGT germline references. Any read was removed if the V/J assignment was weak (E-value above 1e-6), the CDR3 was missing, or the read contained stop codons, out-of-frame junctions, or ambiguous translated residues. V3J clonotypes were defined by identical inferred V gene, J gene, and CDR3 amino acid sequence. Percentage overlap between repertoires was calculated by dividing the number of shared unique clonotypes by the size of the smaller repertoire. RTK rarefaction, the Chao1 estimator, and Recon v2.1 estimates of unobserved clonotypes were used to assess repertoire richness. In TCRdb, the immuneACCESS table is reduced to in-frame sequences with V and J assigned. These tables do not hold every clone; where another copy was compared, an unresolved V gene accounts for under half, and the others remain unexplained. V and J calls plus clone size are reproduced from that table; the DNA served to infer D and trimming. This sample has about 480,000 clones in its table, and about three quarters of those were observed once. The ten largest clones take up around 12% of the sample.

The paper's findings and limits, for the study overall: Based on pairwise subsampling, the degree of clonotype sharing among donors was expected to be affected by sequencing depth. Sampling was restricted to blood, and TCR repertoires in tissue are likely to differ from TCR repertoires in blood. The genetic and exposure-history diversity represented was limited by the small number of donors.

The source is a woman between 40 and 50 years old in good health. Some clones in this sample may be carry-over from other donors' samples. Input material: PBMCs. This receptor chain uses TRBV4-1 and TRBJ1-5; confidence is insufficient to name the D gene. The CDR3 reads as follows: CASSQGGNQPQHF. The bases read TGCGCCAGCAGCCAAGGGGGAAATCAGCCCCAGCATTTT.